Listed below are T cell receptor beta chains from one sample, sequenced in a study of post-analysis software for immune sequencing data. Via MiXCR, TCRdb re-called the PCR reads, giving one row per CDR3 protein. This sample carries hundreds of thousands of distinct CDR3 sequences, 30% of them seen once, and the ten largest clones take under 0.7%. Specimen: blood. These receptors all come from a girl between 10 and 17 years old with multiple sclerosis. The CDR3 runs from the conserved cysteine through the conserved F or W. A D gene is named only where the DNA matches it firmly. Part of the rows lack a size; the others show once, few, many or a class for expanded clones.

j_gene	v_gene	abundance	d_gene	CDR3nt	CDR3aa
TRBJ2-1	TRBV5-6	few	-	TGTGCCAGCAGACAGGGGGCGTCTAGCGGGAGAGGTGAGCAGTTCTTC	CASRQGASSGRGEQFF
TRBJ1-2	TRBV7-2	many	-	TGTGCCAGCAGTGAAGTCGACTATGGCTACACCTTC	CASSEVDYGYTF
TRBJ2-1	TRBV29-1	many	-	TGCAGCGTCCGGGTGAGCTCCTACAATGAGCAGTTCTTC	CSVRVSSYNEQFF
TRBJ2-7	TRBV9	-	-	TGTGCCAACAGCTCGGGCGTGGGCAGGGCCGCCTACGAGCAGTACTTC	CANSSGVGRAAYEQYF
TRBJ2-5	TRBV6-5	-	-	TGTGCCAGCAGTTCCCTCCTGAGAGCGTGGGAGACCCAGTACTTC	CASSSLLRAWETQYF
TRBJ2-5	TRBV5-6	-	TRBD2	TGTGCCAGCAGCTTTACTAGCGGGGAGCCGATCCAGTACTTC	CASSFTSGEPIQYF
TRBJ2-3	TRBV28	-	-	TGTGCCAGCAGGCGCGGTGAAGGGATAAAGACAGATACGCAGTATTTT	CASRRGEGIKTDTQYF
TRBJ1-1	TRBV7-2	-	-	TGTGCCAGCAGCTTAGCTAAACAGGGCACTGAAGCTTTCTTT	CASSLAKQGTEAFF
TRBJ2-3	TRBV29-1	few	TRBD1	TGCAGCGGGAAGGGGGGCAGGGGGCGAAACACAGATACGCAGTATTTT	CSGKGGRGRNTDTQYF
TRBJ2-1	TRBV6-1	-	TRBD2	TGTGCCAGCAGTGAAGGGCCTAGCGGGGGACCAGAATACAATGAGCAGTTCTTC	CASSEGPSGGPEYNEQFF
TRBJ2-1	TRBV5-1	-	TRBD1	TGCGCCAGCAGCTCCGGGACAGGGATGGATGAGCAGTTCTTC	CASSSGTGMDEQFF
TRBJ2-5	TRBV5-1	-	-	TGCGCCAGCAGCACGCTCCCCCACCAAGAGACCCAGTACTTC	CASSTLPHQETQYF
TRBJ2-7	TRBV5-1	few	-	TGCGCCAGCAGCTCGGGGACCGCCCTAGACGAGCAGTACTTC	CASSSGTALDEQYF
TRBJ1-2	TRBV5-5	-	-	TGTGCCAGCAGGCAATCCGGGACGGTGAACTATGGCTACACCTTC	CASRQSGTVNYGYTF
TRBJ2-4	TRBV29-1	-	-	TGCAGCGTTGGCGGGCAGACGGGGGAGCAGTACTTC	CSVGGQTGEQYF
TRBJ1-4	TRBV20-1	-	-	TGCAGTGCTAGAGATCCTCTCCGGGGTAATGAAAAACTGTTTTTT	CSARDPLRGNEKLFF
TRBJ1-6	TRBV7-9	-	TRBD1	TGTGCCAGCAGCTCGCGCGGGACAGGGTTATTACCCCTCCACTTT	CASSSRGTGLLPLHF
TRBJ1-4	TRBV9	-	-	TGTGCCAGCAGCGTGAGTCTCGGTCAGAATAATGAAAAACTGTTTTTT	CASSVSLGQNNEKLFF
TRBJ2-7	TRBV7-9	few	-	TGTGCCAGCAGCAACCCCTACCCGACGACGGACTCCTACGAGCAGTACTTC	CASSNPYPTTDSYEQYF
TRBJ1-2	TRBV7-9	few	-	TGTGCCAGCAGCTTAGGGGGACAATTCCAGCTATATGGCTACACCTTC	CASSLGGQFQLYGYTF
TRBJ2-7	TRBV7-2	few	-	TGTGCCAGCAGCTTAGGGAATCCCTCCTACGAGCAGTACTTC	CASSLGNPSYEQYF
TRBJ2-1	TRBV12-3/TRBV12-4	-	TRBD2	TGTGCCAGCAGCCCCCCGGGGGGGAGATACAATGAGCAGTTCTTC	CASSPPGGRYNEQFF
TRBJ2-7	TRBV20-1	few	TRBD2	TGCAGTGCGAGGGAGGGCTACGAGCAGTACTTC	CSAREGYEQYF
TRBJ2-2	TRBV7-7	few	TRBD2	TGTGCCGTGGTCCTAGCGGGAGGACGGACCGGGGAGCTGTTTTTT	CAVVLAGGRTGELFF
TRBJ2-6	TRBV6-1	many	-	TGTGCCAGCAGTGGACAGGACGGTGGGGCCAACGTCCTGACTTTC	CASSGQDGGANVLTF
TRBJ2-6	TRBV4-3	few	TRBD2	TGCGCCAGCAGCCAAGACGCGGGAGCTGGGGCCAACGTCCTGACTTTC	CASSQDAGAGANVLTF
TRBJ2-5	TRBV15	-	TRBD1	TGTGCCACCAGCAGAGATTACGGACAGGGAATCCAAGAGACCCAGTACTTC	CATSRDYGQGIQETQYF
TRBJ2-1	TRBV20-1	few	-	TGCAGTGCTAGGGCTAGCCCTAATGAGCAGTTCTTC	CSARASPNEQFF
TRBJ2-3	TRBV4-3	-	TRBD2	TGCGCCAGCAGCCAAGAGCCGACTAGCCAATACACAGATACGCAGTATTTT	CASSQEPTSQYTDTQYF
TRBJ2-7	TRBV28	many	TRBD1	TGTGCCAGCAGCTCCCGCCTTACAGGGGGCCTCTACGAGCAGTACTTC	CASSSRLTGGLYEQYF
TRBJ1-2	TRBV29-1	-	TRBD1	TGCAGCGTACTGGGACAGTCCTGGGGCTACACCTTC	CSVLGQSWGYTF
TRBJ2-3	TRBV29-1	few	TRBD2	TGCAGCGCCCTGACTAGCGGATTTGACACAGATACGCAGTATTTT	CSALTSGFDTDTQYF
TRBJ2-3	TRBV24-1	few	-	TGTGCCACCAGTGATTCGAAGCAATCTTTCACAGATACGCAGTATTTT	CATSDSKQSFTDTQYF
TRBJ2-1	TRBV6-2/TRBV6-3	many	-	TGTGCCAGCAGTTACAACCCTAGCGCGTCCTACAATGAGCAGTTCTTC	CASSYNPSASYNEQFF
TRBJ2-7	TRBV5-1	-	-	TGCGCCAGCCGTGCCCAGGGTGACTCCTACGAGCAGTACTTC	CASRAQGDSYEQYF
TRBJ2-1	TRBV20-1	-	TRBD2	TGCAGTGCCACACACAGCGGGGCAAGCTCCTACAATGAGCAGTTCTTC	CSATHSGASSYNEQFF
TRBJ1-1	TRBV7-2	-	-	TGTGCCAGCAGCTTACTCGCCTCCGTCCAGGGCACTGAAGCTTTCTTT	CASSLLASVQGTEAFF
TRBJ1-4	TRBV5-1	few	-	TGCGCCAGCAGCTCCGCCGGGACGGGGGGAGAAAAACTGTTTTTT	CASSSAGTGGEKLFF
TRBJ2-4	TRBV4-3	-	-	TGCGCCAGCAGCCTCCTACTCACACCAGGGGGGACCAAAAACATTCAGTACTTC	CASSLLLTPGGTKNIQYF
TRBJ2-3	TRBV27	few	-	TGTGCCAGCAGTTTGGTGTGGGGTGTGTCAGATACGCAGTATTTT	CASSLVWGVSDTQYF
TRBJ2-3	TRBV28	-	TRBD1	TGTGCCAGCAGTCGGCGGAGAGGGACAGGGAGCGATACGCAGTATTTT	CASSRRRGTGSDTQYF
TRBJ2-5	TRBV5-1	-	-	TGCGCCAGCAGCGGCCCGGGCGGGTTTCAAGAGACCCAGTACTTC	CASSGPGGFQETQYF
TRBJ1-5	TRBV3-1	-	-	TGTGCCAGCAGCTTCCCTCGCCGACAACGTACTAGCAATCAGCCCCAGCATTTT	CASSFPRRQRTSNQPQHF
TRBJ2-3	TRBV29-1	many	-	TGCAGCGTTGGCACATTACTCACAGATACGCAGTATTTT	CSVGTLLTDTQYF